This record looks at one TCR beta chain sequence and its context. The target antigen is unknown. Sequencing used immunoSEQ multiplex PCR; TCRdb keeps in-frame clones, though not all of them. In the table there are about 130,000 clones, 92% of which are singletons. The data were obtained in a study of T cell responses to AZD1222 COVID-19 vaccine. Study-level findings and limits: Only five or six individuals given AZD1222 were seropositive at baseline.

This CDR3 is built from 16 residues. V shed 2 bases and J shed 9 bases, with 20 bases lying between them. CDR1 and CDR2 (germline): SNHLY, FYNNEI. The clonotype comes from an adult in good health. The V and J genes are TRBV2 and TRBJ2-1; no reliable D call. The sample consisted of peripheral blood, taken on day 0 of AZD1222 vaccination. CDR3 nucleotide sequence: TGTGCCAGCAGTGAATCACCTCTCGGTCAGGAGAGTGAGCAGTTCTTC. Protein: CASSESPLGQESEQFF.